This T cell receptor (beta chain) came from a study of cytomegalovirus exposure and HLA in healthy donors. Whole-study results and caveats: Earlier findings revealed that most TCR beta V segments proved productive either about 87% or about 30% of the time. It was about 180 TCR beta chains that were listed as cytomegalovirus-associated. Confirmation in vitro established that a few CMV-associated chains were specific for CMV antigens.

A word on this clone: Its antigen is as yet unknown.

The PCR ran on 60 Vbeta and 13 Jbeta primers. Sequencing used immunoSEQ multiplex PCR; TCRdb keeps in-frame clones, though not all of them. The sample shows some 200,000 clones, roughly four fifths of them seen only once. The receptor was isolated from a girl under 18 in good health and CMV-seronegative. The sample consisted of PBMCs.

The CDR3 here is CASSQSRSVQPQHF. The CDR3 region has the DNA TGCGCCAGCAGCCAATCGCGATCCGTTCAGCCCCAGCATTTT. The V and J genes are TRBV4-1 and TRBJ1-5; D is unclear. V lost 2 bases, J lost 6 bases, and 11 bases lay in between. Germline V gene data show CDR1 as MGHRA and CDR2 as YSYEKL. The CDR3 runs to 14 residues.